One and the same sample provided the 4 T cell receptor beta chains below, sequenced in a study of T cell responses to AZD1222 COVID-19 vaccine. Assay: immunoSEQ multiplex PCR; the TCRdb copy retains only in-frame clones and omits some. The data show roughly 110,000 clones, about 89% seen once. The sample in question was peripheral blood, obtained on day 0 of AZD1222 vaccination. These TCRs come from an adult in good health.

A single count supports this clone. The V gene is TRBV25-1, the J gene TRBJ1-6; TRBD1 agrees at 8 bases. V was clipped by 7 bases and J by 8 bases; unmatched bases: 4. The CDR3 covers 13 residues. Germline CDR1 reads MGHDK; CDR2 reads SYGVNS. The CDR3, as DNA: TGTGCCAGCAAACAGACAGGGGATTCACCCCTCCACTTT. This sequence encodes CASKQTGDSPLHF.

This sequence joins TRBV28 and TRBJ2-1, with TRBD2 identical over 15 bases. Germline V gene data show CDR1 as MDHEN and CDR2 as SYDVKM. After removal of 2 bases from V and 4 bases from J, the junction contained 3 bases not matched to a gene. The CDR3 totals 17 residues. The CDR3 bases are TGTGCCAGCAGTTTAGGACTAGCGGGAGGGAGTTACAATGAGCAGTTCTTC. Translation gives CASSLGLAGGSYNEQFF.

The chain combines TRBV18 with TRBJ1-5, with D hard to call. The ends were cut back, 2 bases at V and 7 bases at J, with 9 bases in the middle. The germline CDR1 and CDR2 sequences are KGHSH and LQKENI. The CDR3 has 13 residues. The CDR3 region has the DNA TGTGCCAGCTCACCAGGTCTAAACCAGCCCCAGCATTTT. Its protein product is CASSPGLNQPQHF.

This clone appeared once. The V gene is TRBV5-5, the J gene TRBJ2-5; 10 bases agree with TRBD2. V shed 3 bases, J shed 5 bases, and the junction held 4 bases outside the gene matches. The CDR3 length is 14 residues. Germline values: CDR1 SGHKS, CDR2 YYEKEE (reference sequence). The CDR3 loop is CASSYSTSGETQYF. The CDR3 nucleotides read TGTGCCAGCAGCTATTCGACTAGCGGGGAGACCCAGTACTTC.